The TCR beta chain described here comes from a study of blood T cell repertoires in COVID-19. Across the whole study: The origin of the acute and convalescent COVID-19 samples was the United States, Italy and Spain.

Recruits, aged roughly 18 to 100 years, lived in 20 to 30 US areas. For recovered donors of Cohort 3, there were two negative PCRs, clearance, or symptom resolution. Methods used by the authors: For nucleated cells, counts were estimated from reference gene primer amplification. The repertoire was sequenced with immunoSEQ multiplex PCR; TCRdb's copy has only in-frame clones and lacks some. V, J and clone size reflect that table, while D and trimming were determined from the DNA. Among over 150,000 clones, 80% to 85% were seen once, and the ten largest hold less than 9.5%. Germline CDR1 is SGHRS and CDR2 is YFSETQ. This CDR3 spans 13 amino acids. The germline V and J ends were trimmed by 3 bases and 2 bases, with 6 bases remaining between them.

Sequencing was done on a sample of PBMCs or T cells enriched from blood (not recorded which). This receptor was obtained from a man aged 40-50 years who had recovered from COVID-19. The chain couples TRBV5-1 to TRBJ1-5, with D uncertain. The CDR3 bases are TGCGCCAGCAGCTGGGAGGGCAATCAGCCCCAGCATTTT. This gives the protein CASSWEGNQPQHF.